Each of the 16 T cell receptor beta chains below was sequenced from the same sample in a study of blood T cell repertoires in COVID-19. Only in-frame clones appear in the TCRdb table, and some are missing; sequencing was by immunoSEQ multiplex PCR. The sample consists of roughly 76,000 clones, roughly 85% of them appearing once. Input material: peripheral blood. The receptors derive from a woman in her 70s with acute or convalescent COVID-19.

The chain carries TRBV27 and TRBJ2-1; D may be TRBD1 (5 bases). With 4 bases removed from V and 9 bases from J, the gap between germline ends came to 16 bases. This CDR3 is built from 14 residues. Per germline, CDR1 MNHEY and CDR2 SMNVEV (reference sequence). The CDR3 reads CASSWGPDGSEQFF. The DNA for the CDR3 is TGTGCCAGCAGTTGGGGCCCGGACGGAAGTGAGCAGTTCTTC.

The chain couples TRBV7-9 to TRBJ2-1, with 7 bases lining up with TRBD2. With 4 bases clipped from V and 5 bases from J, the junction kept 8 bases outside the gene matches. CDR3 length equals 15 residues. Germline CDR1 reads SEHNR; CDR2 reads FQNEAQ (reference sequence). The CDR3 DNA reads TGTGCCAGCAGCTGGCGACTAGCAGATAACAATGAGCAGTTCTTC. Its protein is CASSWRLADNNEQFF.

This chain links TRBV6-5 with TRBJ1-1, with 7 bases fitting TRBD1. The V gene end was trimmed by 6 bases and the J gene end by 1 base; junction bases not matched to a gene: 8. CDR3 length equals 15 residues. Germline V CDR1 and CDR2: MNHEY, SVGAGI. CDR3 amino acids: CASRTGTDGNTEAFF. CDR3 bases: TGTGCCAGCAGGACTGGGACAGACGGGAACACTGAAGCTTTCTTT.

J is TRBJ2-3 and V is TRBV24-1; TRBD2 matches 9 bases. The germline V gene encodes CDR1 KGHDR and CDR2 SFDVKD. This CDR3 contains 18 residues. V lost 4 bases to trimming and J lost 3 bases; unmatched junction nucleotides: 13. CDR3 nucleotides: TGTGCCACCAGTGACGCGACTAGCGGAAGAAGGGGTACAGATACGCAGTATTTT. It codes for CATSDATSGRRGTDTQYF.

The chain links TRBV19 to TRBJ1-5; 7 bases fit TRBD1. J lost 3 bases, V lost 5 bases, and 10 bases had no gene match. The germline gives CDR1 LNHDA, CDR2 SQIVND (reference sequence). The CDR3 runs to 16 residues. CDR3 sequence (DNA): TGTGCCAGTAGTCTAAGACACAGGGGCGACAATCAGCCCCAGCATTTT. This codes for CASSLRHRGDNQPQHF.

The chain employs TRBV7-2 and TRBJ2-1; D ambiguous. Germline CDR1 and CDR2: SGHTA and FQGNSA. Trimming pared 2 bases from V and 0 bases from J, leaving 8 bases between. The CDR3 is 15 amino acids. CDR3 residues: CASSLNPSSYNEQFF. The CDR3 nucleotides are TGTGCCAGCAGCTTAAATCCCAGCTCCTACAATGAGCAGTTCTTC.

This chain connects TRBV19 to TRBJ1-5; TRBD1 is a possible D gene (6 bases). Germline V lookup: CDR1 LNHDA, CDR2 SQIVND (reference sequence). CDR3 length equals 16 residues. Deletions cut 0 bases from V and 7 bases from J, with 16 bases between. CDR3 sequence: CASSIDRSGGRQPQHF. CDR3 coding DNA: TGTGCCAGTAGTATAGATCGGTCGGGGGGCCGGCAGCCCCAGCATTTT.

The chain has TRBV5-1 and TRBJ2-5; D perhaps matches TRBD2 (5 bases). Germline V lookup: CDR1 SGHRS, CDR2 YFSETQ. The CDR3 length is 14 residues. With 1 base removed from V and 5 bases from J, the gap between germline ends came to 12 bases. CDR3 loop: CASSLRTSTETQYF. CDR3 coding DNA: TGCGCCAGCAGCTTGAGAACTAGTACGGAGACCCAGTACTTC.

The gene calls are TRBV15 and TRBJ2-1; 7 bases align to TRBD2. The CDR3 sequence is 14 residues long. Germline loops: CDR1 LNHNV, CDR2 YYDKDF (reference sequence). V shed 3 bases, J shed 8 bases, and the junction held 7 bases outside the gene matches. The CDR3 nucleotides read TGTGCCACCAGCAGGGCCTTCACTAGCGATGAGCAGTTCTTC. It translates to CATSRAFTSDEQFF.

The chain carries TRBV27 and TRBJ2-7; 7 bases line up with TRBD1. Germline lookup yields CDR1 MNHEY and CDR2 SMNVEV (reference sequence). The CDR3 has 14 amino acids. The ends lost 6 bases at V and 4 bases at J; junction bases unmatched: 9. In nucleotides, the CDR3 is TGTGCCAGCAGCCCAGACAGGGTGACGTACGAGCAGTACTTC. Translated, it gives CASSPDRVTYEQYF.

This chain joins TRBV7-2 and TRBJ2-1; D gene ambiguous. The CDR3 has 15 residues. CDR1 SGHTA and CDR2 FQGNSA come from the germline V gene. Trimming shortened V by 2 bases and J by 2 bases, and 10 bases separated the two germline ends. The CDR3 here is CASSLNGGAYNEQFF. The CDR3 DNA reads TGTGCCAGCAGCTTAAATGGCGGAGCCTACAATGAGCAGTTCTTC. The variable domain in full, completed from reference TRBV7-2 and TRBJ2-1, reads GAGVSQSPSNKVTEKGKDVELRCDPISGHTALYWYRQSLGQGLEFLIYFQGNSAPDKSGLPSDRFSAERTGGSVSTLTIQRTQQEDSAVYLCASSLNGGAYNEQFFGPGTRLTVL.

The chain combines TRBV7-9 with TRBJ1-1; tentatively, D is TRBD1 (6 bases). Trimming cost V 1 base and J 2 bases, with 17 bases left between them. The CDR3 extends over 17 amino acids. Germline loops: CDR1 SEHNR, CDR2 FQNEAQ (reference sequence). Here the CDR3 reads CASSLGGPWSPNTEAFF. In nucleotides, the CDR3 is TGTGCCAGCAGCTTAGGGGGGCCCTGGAGTCCTAACACTGAAGCTTTCTTT.

The chain carries TRBV2 and TRBJ2-1, with a possible D match to TRBD2 (6 bases). Germline CDR1 reads SNHLY; CDR2 reads FYNNEI. Trimming pared 4 bases from V and 3 bases from J, leaving 22 bases between. The CDR3 spans 18 residues. Written as DNA, the CDR3 is TGTGCCAGCAGTGCTCCCGGGACTGAATGGTTTAGCTACAATGAGCAGTTCTTC. It encodes CASSAPGTEWFSYNEQFF.

This clone occurred a few times. The chain links TRBV19 to TRBJ1-5; no reliable D call. Germline CDR1 LNHDA, CDR2 SQIVND (reference sequence). Trimming shortened V by 3 bases and J by 7 bases, and 13 bases separated the two germline ends. The CDR3 is 14 residues long. The CDR3 DNA reads as TGTGCCAGTAGTATCGGTCGCTTCGAACAGCCCCAGCATTTT. Translated, it gives CASSIGRFEQPQHF.

This chain links TRBV7-9 with TRBJ2-7; 7 bases align to TRBD2. This CDR3 is 15 amino acids long. Germline V gene lookup returns CDR1 SEHNR and CDR2 FQNEAQ (reference sequence). V dropped 4 bases and J dropped 2; count of bases not matched to a gene: 8. In DNA form, the CDR3 reads TGTGCCAGCAGCTCAGACGAAGCGGGAACCTACGAGCAGTACTTC. This sequence encodes CASSSDEAGTYEQYF.

This rearrangement joins TRBV5-1 to TRBJ1-5; 9 bases line up with TRBD1. Germline loops: CDR1 SGHRS, CDR2 YFSETQ. This CDR3 is 14 amino acids long. The V segment lost 3 bases and the J segment 7 bases; nucleotides outside the gene matches: 5. CDR3 amino acids: CASSWGQGGQPQHF. CDR3 coding DNA: TGCGCCAGCAGCTGGGGACAGGGAGGACAGCCCCAGCATTTT.